This entry features one T cell receptor beta chain sequence. Its specificity is not known. The sample belongs to a study of Ad26.COV2.S vaccination and SARS-CoV-2 variants. Overall study: A participant enrolled in the COV1001 Ad26.COV2.S trial arm provided the sample. Intramuscular Ad26.COV2.S at 5x10^10 or 1x10^11 viral particles. Study-wide results and limits: Relative to placebo recipients, vaccine recipients exhibited elevated spike-specific TCR breadth.

Libraries were prepared by immunoSEQ multiplex PCR; TCRdb keeps only in-frame clonotypes and omits some of them. The sample carries 300,000 to 400,000 clones, 88% recorded once. Specified treatment: 15 to 20 received Ad26.COV2.S at low or high dose, single or two shots; 5 received placebo; per-sample allocation not given. Sample collection was performed on day 63 after the first vaccine or placebo injection. The sequenced sample was peripheral blood, obtained in a trial of Ad26.COV2.S vaccine versus placebo. The source is a person between 18 and 59 years old who received the Ad26.COV2.S COVID-19 vaccine or a placebo.

The CDR3 nucleotides are TGTGCCAGCAGTCCAAGGGTTACTTCGAACACCGGGGAGCTGTTTTTT. Residues: CASSPRVTSNTGELFF. The chain is built from TRBV2 and TRBJ2-2; no definite D call. V was trimmed by 5 bases and J by 0 bases, leaving 13 bases between them. The V gene's germline CDR1 is SNHLY and CDR2 FYNNEI. This CDR3 contains 16 residues.